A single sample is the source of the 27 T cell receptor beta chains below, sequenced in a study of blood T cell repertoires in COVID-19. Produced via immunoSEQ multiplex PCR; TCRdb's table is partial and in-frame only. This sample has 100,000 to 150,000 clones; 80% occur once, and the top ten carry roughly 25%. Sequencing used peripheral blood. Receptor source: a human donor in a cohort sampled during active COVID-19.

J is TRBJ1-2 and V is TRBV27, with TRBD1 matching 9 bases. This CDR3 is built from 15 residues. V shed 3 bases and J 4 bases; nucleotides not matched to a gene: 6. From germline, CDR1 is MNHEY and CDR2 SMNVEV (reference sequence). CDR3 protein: CASSFNRGLRYGYTF. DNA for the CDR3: TGTGCCAGCAGTTTCAACAGGGGGCTTCGCTATGGCTACACCTTC.

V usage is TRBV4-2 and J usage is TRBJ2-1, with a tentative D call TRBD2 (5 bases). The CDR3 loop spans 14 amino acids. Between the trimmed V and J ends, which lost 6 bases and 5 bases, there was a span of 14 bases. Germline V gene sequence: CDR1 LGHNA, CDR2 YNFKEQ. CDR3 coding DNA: TGTGCCAGCAGTTCCACTAGTATCCACAATGAGCAGTTCTTC. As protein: CASSSTSIHNEQFF.

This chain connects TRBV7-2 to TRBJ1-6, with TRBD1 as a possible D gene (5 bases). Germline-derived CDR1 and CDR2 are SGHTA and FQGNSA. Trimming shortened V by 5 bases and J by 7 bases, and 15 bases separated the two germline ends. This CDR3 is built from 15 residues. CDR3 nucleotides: TGTGCCAGCAGCCTACAACGGGGGGGAAATTCACCCCTCCACTTT. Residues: CASSLQRGGNSPLHF. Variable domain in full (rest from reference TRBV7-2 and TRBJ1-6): GAGVSQSPSNKVTEKGKDVELRCDPISGHTALYWYRQSLGQGLEFLIYFQGNSAPDKSGLPSDRFSAERTGGSVSTLTIQRTQQEDSAVYLCASSLQRGGNSPLHFGNGTRLTVT.

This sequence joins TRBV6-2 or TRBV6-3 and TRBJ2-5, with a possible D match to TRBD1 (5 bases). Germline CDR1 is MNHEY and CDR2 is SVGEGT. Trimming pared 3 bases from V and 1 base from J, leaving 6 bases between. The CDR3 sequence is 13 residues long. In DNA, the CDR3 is TGTGCCAGCAGTTATACAGGCCAAGAGACCCAGTACTTC. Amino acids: CASSYTGQETQYF.

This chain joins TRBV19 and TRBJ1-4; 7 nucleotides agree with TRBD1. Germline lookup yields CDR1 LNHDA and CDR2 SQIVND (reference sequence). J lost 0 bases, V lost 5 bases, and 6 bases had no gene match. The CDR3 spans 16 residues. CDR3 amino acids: CASSSRDRATNEKLFF. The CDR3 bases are TGTGCCAGTAGTTCCCGGGACAGAGCAACTAATGAAAAACTGTTTTTT.

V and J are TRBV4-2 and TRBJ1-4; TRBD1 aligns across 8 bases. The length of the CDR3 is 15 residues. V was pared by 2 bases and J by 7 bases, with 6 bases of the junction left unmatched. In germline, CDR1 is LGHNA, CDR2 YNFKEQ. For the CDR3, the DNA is TGTGCCAGCAGCCAAATTCGACAGGGGATTGAAAAACTGTTTTTT. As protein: CASSQIRQGIEKLFF.

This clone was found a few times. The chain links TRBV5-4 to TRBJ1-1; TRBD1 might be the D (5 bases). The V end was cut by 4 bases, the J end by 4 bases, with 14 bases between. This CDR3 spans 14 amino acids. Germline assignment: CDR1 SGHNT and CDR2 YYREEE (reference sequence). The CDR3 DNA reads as TGTGCCAGCAGCCCAGACAGTAGGGGCACTGAAGCTTTCTTT. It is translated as CASSPDSRGTEAFF.

The CDR3, as DNA: TGCAGCGTTGAAGATCGCTCAGGGGGAAATGGCTACACCTTC. Amino acid sequence: CSVEDRSGGNGYTF. The V call is TRBV29-1, the J call TRBJ1-2; TRBD1 aligns across 7 bases. Germline CDR1 reads SQVTM; CDR2 reads ANQGSEA. The CDR3 is 14 residues long. V was clipped by 0 bases and J by 6 bases; unmatched bases: 7.

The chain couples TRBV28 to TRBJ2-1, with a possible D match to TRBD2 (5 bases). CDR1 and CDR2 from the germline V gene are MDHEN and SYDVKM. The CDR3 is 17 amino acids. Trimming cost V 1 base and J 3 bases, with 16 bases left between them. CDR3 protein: CASSLYNPGIIYNEQFF. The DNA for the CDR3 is TGTGCCAGCAGTTTATATAATCCGGGAATCATCTACAATGAGCAGTTCTTC.

CDR3 sequence: CASKTGPGPLYTQYF. The CDR3 bases are TGTGCCAGCAAGACAGGTCCGGGACCACTCTATACGCAGTATTTT. The V gene is TRBV7-2, the J gene TRBJ2-3; perhaps TRBD1 as D (6 bases). Trimming stripped 7 bases from V and 7 bases from J, with 21 bases between. CDR3 length: 15 residues. Germline lookup yields CDR1 SGHTA and CDR2 FQGNSA.

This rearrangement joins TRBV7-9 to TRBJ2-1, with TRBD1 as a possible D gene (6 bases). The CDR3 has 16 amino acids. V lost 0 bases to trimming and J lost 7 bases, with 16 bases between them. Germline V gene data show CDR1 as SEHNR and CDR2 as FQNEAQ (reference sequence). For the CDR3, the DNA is TGTGCCAGCAGCTTAGCGGCAGGGGTCGATGGGAATGAGCAGTTCTTC. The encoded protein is CASSLAAGVDGNEQFF.

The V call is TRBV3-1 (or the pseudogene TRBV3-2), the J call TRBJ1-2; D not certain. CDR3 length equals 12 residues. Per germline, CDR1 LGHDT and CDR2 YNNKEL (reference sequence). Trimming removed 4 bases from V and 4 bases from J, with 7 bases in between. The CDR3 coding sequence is TGTGCCAGCAGCCTCGGTCCCTATGGCTACACCTTC. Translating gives CASSLGPYGYTF.

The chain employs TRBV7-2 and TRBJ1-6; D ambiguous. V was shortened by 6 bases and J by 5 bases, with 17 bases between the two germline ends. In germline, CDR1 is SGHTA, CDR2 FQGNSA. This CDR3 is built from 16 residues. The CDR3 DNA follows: TGTGCCAGCAGTCTATCAGTAGGAGTGGATAATTCACCCCTCCACTTT. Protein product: CASSLSVGVDNSPLHF.

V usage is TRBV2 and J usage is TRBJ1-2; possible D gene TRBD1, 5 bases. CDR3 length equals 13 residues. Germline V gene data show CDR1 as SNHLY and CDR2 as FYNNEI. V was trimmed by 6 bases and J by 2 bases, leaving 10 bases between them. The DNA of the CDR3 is TGTGCCAGCAGGATTGCAGGGAACTATGGCTACACCTTC. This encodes CASRIAGNYGYTF. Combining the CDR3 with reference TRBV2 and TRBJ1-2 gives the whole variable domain EPEVTQTPSHQVTQMGQEVILRCVPISNHLYFYWYRQILGQKVEFLVSFYNNEISEKSEIFDDQFSVERPDGSNFTLKIRSTKLEDSAMYFCASRIAGNYGYTFGSGTRLTVV.

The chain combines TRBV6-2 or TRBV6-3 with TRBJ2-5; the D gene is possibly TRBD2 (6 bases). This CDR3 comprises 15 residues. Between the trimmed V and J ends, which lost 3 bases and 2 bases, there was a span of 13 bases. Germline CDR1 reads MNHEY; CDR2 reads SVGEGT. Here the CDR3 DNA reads TGTGCCAGCAGTTATAGCGGTCAGCCGCAAGAGACCCAGTACTTC. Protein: CASSYSGQPQETQYF.

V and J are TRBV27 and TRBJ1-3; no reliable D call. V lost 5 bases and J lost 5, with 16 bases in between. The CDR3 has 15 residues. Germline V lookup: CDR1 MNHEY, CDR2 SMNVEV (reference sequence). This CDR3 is CASSGKGGARNTIYF. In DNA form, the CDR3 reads TGTGCCAGCAGTGGGAAAGGAGGCGCAAGAAACACCATATATTTT.

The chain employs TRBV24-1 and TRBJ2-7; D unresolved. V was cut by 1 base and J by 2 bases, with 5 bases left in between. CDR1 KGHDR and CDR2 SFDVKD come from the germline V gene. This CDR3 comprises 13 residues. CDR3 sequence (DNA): TGTGCCACCAGTGATTTCAGGACCTACGAGCAGTACTTC. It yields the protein CATSDFRTYEQYF.

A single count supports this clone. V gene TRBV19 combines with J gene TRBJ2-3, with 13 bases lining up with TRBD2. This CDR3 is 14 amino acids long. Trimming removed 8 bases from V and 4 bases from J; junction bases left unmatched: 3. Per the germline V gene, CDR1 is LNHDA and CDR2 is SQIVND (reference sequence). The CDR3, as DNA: TGTGCCAGTTCGACTAGCGGGGGGTCAGATACGCAGTATTTT. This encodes CASSTSGGSDTQYF.

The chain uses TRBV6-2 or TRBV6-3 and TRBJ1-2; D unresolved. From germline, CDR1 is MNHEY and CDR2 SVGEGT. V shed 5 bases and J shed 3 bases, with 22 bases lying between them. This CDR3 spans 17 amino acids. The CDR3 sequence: CASSPGEGVIRHYGYTF. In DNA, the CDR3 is TGTGCCAGCAGTCCCGGCGAGGGCGTCATACGTCACTATGGCTACACCTTC.

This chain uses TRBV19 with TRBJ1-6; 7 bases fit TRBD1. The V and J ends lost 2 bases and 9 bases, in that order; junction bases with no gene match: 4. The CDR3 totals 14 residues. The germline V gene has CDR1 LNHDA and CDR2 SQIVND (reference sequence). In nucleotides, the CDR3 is TGTGCCAGTAGTATAAACACAGGGGTTTCACCCCTCCACTTT. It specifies CASSINTGVSPLHF.

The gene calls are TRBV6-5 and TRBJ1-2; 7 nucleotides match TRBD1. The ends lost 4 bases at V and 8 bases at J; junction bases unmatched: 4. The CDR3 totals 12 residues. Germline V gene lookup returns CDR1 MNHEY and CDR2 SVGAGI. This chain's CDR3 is CASSFDRAGYTF. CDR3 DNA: TGTGCCAGCAGTTTCGACAGGGCCGGCTACACCTTC.

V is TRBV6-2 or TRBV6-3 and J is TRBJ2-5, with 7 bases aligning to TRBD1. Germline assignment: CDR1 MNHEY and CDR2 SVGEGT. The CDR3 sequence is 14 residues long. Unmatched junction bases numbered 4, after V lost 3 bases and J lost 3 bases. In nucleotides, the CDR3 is TGTGCCAGCAGTTATCTTACAGGGGAAGAGACCCAGTACTTC. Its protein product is CASSYLTGEETQYF.

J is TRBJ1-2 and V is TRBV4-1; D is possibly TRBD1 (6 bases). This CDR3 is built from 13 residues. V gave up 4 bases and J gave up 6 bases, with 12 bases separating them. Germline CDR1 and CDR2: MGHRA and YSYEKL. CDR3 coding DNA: TGCGCCAGCAGCCCAAACAGGGTCGATGGCTACACCTTC. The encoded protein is CASSPNRVDGYTF.

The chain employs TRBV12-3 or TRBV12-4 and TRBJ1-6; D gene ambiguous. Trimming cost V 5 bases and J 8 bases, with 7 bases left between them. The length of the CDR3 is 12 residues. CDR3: CASSMQYSPLHF. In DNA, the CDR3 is TGTGCCAGCAGTATGCAGTATTCACCCCTCCACTTT.

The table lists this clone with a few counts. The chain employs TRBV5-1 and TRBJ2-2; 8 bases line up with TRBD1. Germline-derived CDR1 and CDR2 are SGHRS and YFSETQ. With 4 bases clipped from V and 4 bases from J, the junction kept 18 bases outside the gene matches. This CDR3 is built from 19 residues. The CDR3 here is CASSQTGTGAFGVTGELFF. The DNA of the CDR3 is TGCGCCAGCAGCCAAACCGGGACAGGTGCATTTGGTGTCACCGGGGAGCTGTTTTTT.

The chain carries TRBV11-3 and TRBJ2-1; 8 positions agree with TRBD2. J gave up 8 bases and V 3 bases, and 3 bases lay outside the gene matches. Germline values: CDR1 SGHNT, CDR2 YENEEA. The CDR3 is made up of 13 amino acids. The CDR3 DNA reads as TGTGCCAGCAGCTTGGACGGGAGGGATGAGCAGTTCTTC. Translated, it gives CASSLDGRDEQFF.

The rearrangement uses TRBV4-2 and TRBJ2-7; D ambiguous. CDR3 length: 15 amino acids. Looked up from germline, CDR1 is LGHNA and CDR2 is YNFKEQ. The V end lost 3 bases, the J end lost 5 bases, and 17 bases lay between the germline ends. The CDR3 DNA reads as TGTGCCAGCAGCCACCCCCAACGTGGAACAGACGAGCAGTACTTC. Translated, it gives CASSHPQRGTDEQYF.